This T cell receptor beta chain appears in the sequencing data of a study of CD8+ T cells in alopecia areata. For the study at large: A regimen of oral tofacitinib, 5 to 10 mg twice daily, was given to treated patients.

Germline V gene lookup returns CDR1 SEHNR and CDR2 FQNEAQ (reference sequence). CDR3 length: 14 amino acids. Trimming took off 4 bases at V and 1 base at J, with 10 bases between the two ends. Extracted from the samples, RNA was reverse transcribed into cDNA to serve as the sequencing template. The repertoire was sequenced with immunoSEQ multiplex PCR; TCRdb's copy has only in-frame clones and lacks some. The sample consists of under 250,000 clones, around 62% of them appearing once. The sorting of PBMCs gave CD4+ and CD8+ T cells. This sample comprised CD4+ T cells sorted from blood, obtained at week 0. The sequence derives from a human donor with alopecia areata. The gene calls are TRBV7-9 and TRBJ1-1; D might be TRBD1 (5 bases). Here the CDR3 DNA reads TGTGCCAGCAGCTCACCGACAGCGAACACTGAAGCTTTCTTT. This gives the protein CASSSPTANTEAFF.